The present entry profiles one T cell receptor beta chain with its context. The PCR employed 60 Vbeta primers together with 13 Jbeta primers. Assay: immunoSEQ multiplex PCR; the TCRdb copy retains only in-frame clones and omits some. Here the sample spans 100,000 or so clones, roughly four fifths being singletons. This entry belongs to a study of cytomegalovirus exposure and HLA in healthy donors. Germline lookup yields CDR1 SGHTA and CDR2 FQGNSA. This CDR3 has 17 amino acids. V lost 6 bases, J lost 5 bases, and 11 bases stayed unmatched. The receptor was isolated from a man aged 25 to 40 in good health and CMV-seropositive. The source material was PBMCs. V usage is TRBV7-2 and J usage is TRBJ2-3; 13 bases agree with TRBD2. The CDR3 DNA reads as TGTGCCAGCAGTTTACCCGGACTAGCGGGAGCTGTAGATACGCAGTATTTT. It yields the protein CASSLPGLAGAVDTQYF.